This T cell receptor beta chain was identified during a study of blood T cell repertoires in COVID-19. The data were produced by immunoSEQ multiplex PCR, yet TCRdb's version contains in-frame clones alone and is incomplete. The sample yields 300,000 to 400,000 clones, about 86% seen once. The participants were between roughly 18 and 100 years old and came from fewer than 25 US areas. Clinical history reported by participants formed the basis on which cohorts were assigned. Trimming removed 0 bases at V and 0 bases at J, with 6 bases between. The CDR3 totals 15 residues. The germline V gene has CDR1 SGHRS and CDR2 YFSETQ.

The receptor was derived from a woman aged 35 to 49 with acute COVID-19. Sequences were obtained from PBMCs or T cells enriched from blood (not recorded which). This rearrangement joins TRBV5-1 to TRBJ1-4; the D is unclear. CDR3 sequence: CASSLDPATNEKLFF. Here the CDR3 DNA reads TGCGCCAGCAGCTTGGATCCAGCAACTAATGAAAAACTGTTTTTT.